The present T cell receptor beta chain was sequenced within a study of post-analysis software for immune sequencing data. There are a few counts of this clonotype. What it recognizes is unknown. Unique molecular identifiers featured in each of the TCR beta cDNA libraries. Input of about 0.9 to 10 million T cells yielded 500,000 to 550,000 cDNA molecules. TCRdb analysed the PCR reads with MiXCR anew, one entry per CDR3 protein. The sample consists of fewer than 550,000 distinct CDR3 sequences, roughly 34% of them appearing once. Study outcomes and limitations: Multiple sclerosis was associated with a significant reduction in normalized Chao1 diversity relative to controls. Compared with controls, patients had more of about five TRBV segments, including TRBV5-6, TRBV5-1 and TRBV20-1.

V was clipped by 1 base and J by 1 base; unmatched bases: 4. Germline CDR1 reads DFQATT; CDR2 reads SNEGSKA (reference sequence). The CDR3 is 15 residues long. The sequence was collected from a girl aged 2-17 years with multiple sclerosis. Sequenced: blood. The chain employs TRBV20-1 and TRBJ1-5; TRBD1 matches at 7 bases. CDR3 DNA sequence: TGCAGTGCTAGAGGGGCACAGGGGAGCAATCAGCCCCAGCATTTT. It codes for CSARGAQGSNQPQHF.